A single sample is the source of the 23 T cell receptor beta chains below, sequenced in a study of T cell repertoires in cytomegalovirus infection. TCRdb used MiXCR to reprocess the reads, holding one entry per CDR3 protein. Among fewer than 1,000,000 distinct CDR3 sequences listed, 30% to 40% were seen once. Their antigens are not known. The source material was cultured CD8+ T cells from PBMCs, sampled from culture after CMV antigen stimulation. Every receptor here comes from a human donor in good health (CMV status not recorded). Some clones in this sample may be carry-over from other donors' samples.

This clonotype was seen a handful of times. The V call is TRBV20-1, the J call TRBJ2-7; no reliable D call. Trimming stripped 3 bases from V and 0 bases from J, with 9 bases between. There are 13 residues in the CDR3. Per the germline V gene, CDR1 is DFQATT and CDR2 is SNEGSKA (reference sequence). CDR3 bases: TGCAGTGCTAGGACCGAAAGCTCCTACGAGCAGTACTTC. It yields the protein CSARTESSYEQYF.

This clonotype has a handful of counts. The V call is TRBV15, the J call TRBJ2-3, with 7 nucleotides matching TRBD2. Germline loops: CDR1 LNHNV, CDR2 YYDKDF (reference sequence). The CDR3 contains 12 residues. The trim removed 1 base at V and 10 bases at J, leaving 2 bases unmatched. The CDR3 reads CATSRAGRAQYF. In DNA, the CDR3 is TGTGCCACCAGCAGAGCAGGGAGGGCGCAGTATTTT.

This clonotype was detected a few times. The chain is built from TRBV15 and TRBJ2-1; D is possibly TRBD2 (5 bases). Germline V gene lookup returns CDR1 LNHNV and CDR2 YYDKDF (reference sequence). This CDR3 is 14 amino acids long. V was shortened by 0 bases and J by 6 bases, with 9 bases between the two germline ends. The CDR3 DNA is TGTGCCACCAGCAGAGATAGAAGCGGCAATGAGCAGTTCTTC. Its protein is CATSRDRSGNEQFF.

This clonotype was recorded a few times. The chain uses TRBV7-9 and TRBJ1-2; 8 bases match TRBD1. The ends lost 5 bases at V and 8 bases at J; junction bases unmatched: 4. CDR1 is SEHNR and CDR2 is FQNEAQ in the germline V gene (reference sequence). CDR3 length equals 12 residues. The DNA of the CDR3 is TGTGCCAGCAGCGCGACAGGGGAAGGCTACACCTTC. Amino acids: CASSATGEGYTF.

This clonotype was picked up a small number of times. This chain joins TRBV6-6 and TRBJ2-5; 9 bases are shared with TRBD2. V trimming: 0 bases; J trimming: 5 bases; junction bases outside the gene matches: 13. The CDR3 sequence is 18 residues long. Per the germline V gene, CDR1 is MNHNY and CDR2 is SVGAGI (reference sequence). The CDR3 coding sequence is TGTGCCAGCAGTTACTCTACCACGGGACTAGCAGACGAGGAGACCCAGTACTTC. Translating it yields CASSYSTTGLADEETQYF.

V and J are TRBV6-1 and TRBJ1-2; weak D call: TRBD1 (5 bases). Germline assignment: CDR1 MNHNS and CDR2 SASEGT. The CDR3 covers 13 residues. V lost 4 bases and J 8 bases, leaving 14 bases between the germline ends. CDR3 coding DNA: TGTGCCAGCAGTGGCCTTAAGAGGGGCGGCTACACCTTC. It is translated as CASSGLKRGGYTF.

The J gene is TRBJ2-7, the V gene TRBV6-2 or TRBV6-3; tentative D call: TRBD1 (6 bases). The CDR3 is 13 residues long. Between the trimmed V and J ends, which lost 10 bases and 3 bases, there was a span of 16 bases. Germline V gives CDR1 MNHEY, CDR2 SVGEGT. CDR3 residues: CATGRDKYYEQYV. CDR3 in DNA: TGTGCCACCGGCCGGGACAAGTACTACGAGCAGTACGTC.

V is TRBV7-9 and J is TRBJ1-2, with a tentative D call TRBD1 (6 bases). This CDR3 spans 15 amino acids. V was clipped by 4 bases and J by 4 bases, with 16 bases between them. Per the germline V gene, CDR1 is SEHNR and CDR2 is FQNEAQ (reference sequence). The CDR3 loop reads CASSYGTPSSYGYTF. CDR3 nucleotide sequence: TGTGCCAGCAGCTACGGGACACCAAGTAGCTATGGCTACACCTTC. The entire variable domain, with the rest obtained from reference TRBV7-9 and TRBJ1-2, is as follows: DTGVSQNPRHKITKRGQNVTFRCDPISEHNRLYWYRQTLGQGPEFLTYFQNEAQLEKSRLLSDRFSAERPKGSFSTLEIQRTEQGDSAMYLCASSYGTPSSYGYTFGSGTRLTVV.

The chain is built from TRBV7-9 and TRBJ2-1; 7 nucleotides agree with TRBD2. CDR3 length: 15 amino acids. With V trimmed by 5 bases and J by 8 bases, 12 bases remained unmatched. Germline V gene data show CDR1 as SEHNR and CDR2 as FQNEAQ (reference sequence). CDR3 in amino acids: CASSRSGVYVHEQFF. CDR3 nucleotides: TGTGCCAGCAGCAGAAGCGGGGTCTACGTCCATGAGCAGTTCTTC.

This clonotype was seen repeatedly, ten times or more. This chain uses TRBV7-3 with TRBJ2-5, with D tentatively TRBD2 (7 bases). The germline gives CDR1 SGHTA, CDR2 FQGTGA. This CDR3 has 16 residues. Trimming pared 2 bases from V and 5 bases from J, leaving 18 bases between. For the CDR3, the DNA is TGTGCCAGCAGCTTAGCCCTTGGGGGGGGCACGGAGACCCAGTACTTC. This gives the protein CASSLALGGGTETQYF.

The rearrangement links TRBV10-3 to TRBJ2-3, with TRBD2 identical over 14 bases. From germline, CDR1 is ENHRY and CDR2 SYGVKD. The V and J ends lost 6 bases and 11 bases, in that order; junction bases with no gene match: 7. The CDR3 covers 14 residues. In DNA, the CDR3 is TGTGCCATCAGGACTGGGACTAGCGGGGGTGAGCAGTATTTT. Translated: CAIRTGTSGGEQYF.

Only a few counts were recorded for this clonotype. V and J are TRBV19 and TRBJ1-1, with no clear D. CDR3 length: 12 residues. V lost 5 bases and J 7 bases, leaving 11 bases between the germline ends. The V gene's germline CDR1 is LNHDA and CDR2 SQIVND (reference sequence). The CDR3 loop reads CASSERALEAFF. CDR3 DNA: TGTGCCAGTAGTGAGAGGGCTCTTGAAGCTTTCTTT.

The chain couples TRBV7-9 to TRBJ2-2; D call uncertain. Germline CDR1 is SEHNR and CDR2 is FQNEAQ (reference sequence). Trimming left V 2 bases short and J 6 bases short, with 10 bases between. CDR3 length: 14 amino acids. The chain's CDR3 is CASSLTRQPGELFF. In DNA form, the CDR3 reads TGTGCCAGCAGCTTAACCCGTCAGCCCGGGGAGCTGTTTTTT.

This clonotype appeared many times. V and J are TRBV4-2 and TRBJ1-5; no clear D gene. Trimming removed 0 bases at V and 3 bases at J, with 9 bases between. The CDR3 is 15 amino acids. CDR1 is LGHNA, CDR2 YNFKEQ, per germline. CDR3 region: CASSQDVASNQPQHF. The CDR3 bases are TGTGCCAGCAGCCAAGATGTGGCTTCCAATCAGCCCCAGCATTTT.

V gene TRBV24-1 combines with J gene TRBJ2-5; TRBD1 aligns across 9 bases. This CDR3 has 14 amino acids. Germline loops: CDR1 KGHDR, CDR2 SFDVKD. V dropped 7 bases and J dropped 3; count of bases not matched to a gene: 5. The CDR3 spells CATRTQGAKETQYF. The DNA of the CDR3 is TGTGCCACCAGAACACAGGGGGCCAAAGAGACCCAGTACTTC.

A few counts support this clonotype. The chain couples TRBV7-6 to TRBJ2-3, with TRBD2 matching 8 bases. CDR3 length equals 16 residues. Germline V gene lookup returns CDR1 SGHVS and CDR2 FNYEAQ. Trimming cost V 5 bases and J 5 bases; bases outside gene matches: 12. CDR3 in amino acids: CASSTGLGLEGDTQYF. The CDR3 nucleotides are TGTGCCAGCAGCACCGGACTGGGACTAGAGGGAGATACGCAGTATTTT. The whole variable domain, remainder taken from reference TRBV7-6 and TRBJ2-3, is GAGVSQSPRYKVTKRGQDVALRCDPISGHVSLYWYRQALGQGPEFLTYFNYEAQQDKSGLPNDRFSAERPEGSISTLTIQRTEQRDSAMYRCASSTGLGLEGDTQYFGPGTRLTVL.

This clonotype turned up a few times. DNA of the CDR3: TGTGCCAGCAGCCCACCCGCAGTAGGGACCTCCTACGAGCAGTACTTC. Its translation: CASSPPAVGTSYEQYF. V gene TRBV7-9 combines with J gene TRBJ2-7, with D perhaps matching TRBD1 or TRBD2 (5 bases each). CDR1 is SEHNR, CDR2 FQNEAQ, per germline (reference sequence). The V gene lost 5 bases and the J gene lost 0 bases, with 17 bases spanning the gap. This CDR3 comprises 16 residues.

This sequence joins TRBV4-2 and TRBJ1-1; 7 bases fit TRBD1. J gave up 0 bases and V 3 bases, and 10 bases lay outside the gene matches. The CDR3 consists of 17 residues. CDR1 is LGHNA and CDR2 is YNFKEQ in the germline V gene. CDR3 loop: CASSQDMTGRLNTEAFF. CDR3 coding DNA: TGTGCCAGCAGCCAGGATATGACAGGGAGGTTGAACACTGAAGCTTTCTTT.

For this clonotype: Mismatch with germline at one junction end may stem from a read error. The chain uses TRBV7-9 and TRBJ1-3, with D unclear. CDR1 SEHNR and CDR2 FQNEAQ come from the germline V gene (reference sequence). This CDR3 contains 14 residues. The chain's CDR3 is CTSSPILGGNTIYF. The DNA for the CDR3 is TGTACCAGCAGCCCCATTCTCGGTGGAAACACCATATATTTT. The full variable domain, with the rest looked up from reference TRBV7-9 and TRBJ1-3, is DTGVSQNPRHKITKRGQNVTFRCDPISEHNRLYWYRQTLGQGPEFLTYFQNEAQLEKSRLLSDRFSAERPKGSFSTLEIQRTEQGDSAMYLCTSSPILGGNTIYFGEGSWLTVV.

The chain employs TRBV12-3 or TRBV12-4 and TRBJ1-1; 9 bases map to TRBD1. This CDR3 is 13 amino acids long. Trimming at V came to 3 bases and at J to 7 bases, leaving 3 bases not matched to a gene. CDR3 DNA: TGTGCCAGCAGTTTGACAGGGGGGGTTGAAGCTTTCTTT. Protein product: CASSLTGGVEAFF.

This clonotype was seen only once. The V and J genes are TRBV2 and TRBJ2-7; D call uncertain. Trimming pared 7 bases from V and 3 bases from J, leaving 19 bases between. Germline-derived CDR1 and CDR2 are SNHLY and FYNNEI. This CDR3 spans 15 amino acids. This chain's CDR3 is CASNPFEIGDYEQYV. In DNA, the CDR3 is TGTGCCAGCAACCCTTTTGAAATCGGCGACTACGAGCAGTACGTC.

V is TRBV4-2 and J is TRBJ1-1, with D unclear. The CDR3 is 15 residues long. The germline V and J ends were trimmed by 1 base and 2 bases, with 11 bases remaining between them. Germline CDR1 LGHNA, CDR2 YNFKEQ. The CDR3 coding sequence is TGTGCCAGCAGCCAAGGCCGATACCCTAACACTGAAGCTTTCTTT. This sequence encodes CASSQGRYPNTEAFF.

The rearrangement uses TRBV27 and TRBJ1-1; D perhaps matches TRBD1 (6 bases). The CDR3 contains 17 residues. Germline loops: CDR1 MNHEY, CDR2 SMNVEV (reference sequence). Trimming pared 4 bases from V and 9 bases from J, leaving 27 bases between. The chain's CDR3 is CASSSAESYREGDKAFF. CDR3 DNA: TGTGCCAGCAGTTCAGCCGAAAGTTACAGGGAAGGAGATAAAGCTTTCTTT.